Listed here are 21 T cell receptor beta chains from one sample, sequenced in a study of OX40 agonist ivuxolimab in advanced cancers. The protocol was immunoSEQ multiplex PCR, while the TCRdb copy is restricted to in-frame clones and leaves out a portion. The sample yields tens of thousands of clones, about 90% seen once. The starting material was CD4+ or CD8+ T cells sorted from blood, obtained in a trial of the OX40 agonist ivuxolimab. Source of these receptors: an adult with an advanced solid tumor such as melanoma, head and neck, liver or kidney cancer.

The chain is built from TRBV6-1 and TRBJ1-2; D gene uncertain. V was shortened by 2 bases and J by 4 bases, with 11 bases between the two germline ends. The V gene's germline CDR1 is MNHNS and CDR2 SASEGT. CDR3 length: 14 residues. CDR3 coding DNA: TGTGCCAGCAGTGAACGGGGTAGCCTCTATGGCTACACCTTC. It yields the protein CASSERGSLYGYTF.

The V gene is TRBV19, the J gene TRBJ1-1; D remains unclear. The germline V gene encodes CDR1 LNHDA and CDR2 SQIVND (reference sequence). The CDR3 has 12 amino acids. V was pared by 5 bases and J by 8 bases, with 12 bases between. The CDR3 spells CASSPSGLEAFF. The CDR3 DNA sequence: TGTGCCAGTAGTCCCTCGGGGTTAGAAGCTTTCTTT.

The chain links TRBV9 to TRBJ2-1; D is possibly TRBD1 (6 bases). With 0 bases removed from V and 7 bases from J, the gap between germline ends came to 11 bases. Germline assignment: CDR1 SGDLS and CDR2 YYNGEE. The CDR3 is 14 amino acids. The CDR3 loop is CASSVEVGANEQFF. As DNA, the CDR3 is TGTGCCAGCAGCGTAGAGGTGGGGGCGAATGAGCAGTTCTTC. Using reference TRBV9 and TRBJ2-1 for the parts outside the CDR3, the full variable domain is DSGVTQTPKHLITATGQRVTLRCSPRSGDLSVYWYQQSLDQGLQFLIQYYNGEERAKGNILERFSAQQFPDLHSELNLSSLELGDSALYFCASSVEVGANEQFFGPGTRLTVL.

J is TRBJ2-1 and V is TRBV15, with D unclear. CDR1 LNHNV and CDR2 YYDKDF come from the germline V gene (reference sequence). This CDR3 comprises 13 residues. V dropped 0 bases and J dropped 9 bases, with 9 bases sitting between them. The CDR3: CATSRDLVSEQFF. CDR3 DNA sequence: TGTGCCACCAGCAGAGATTTGGTCAGTGAGCAGTTCTTC.

The V call is TRBV6-7, the J call TRBJ1-1; tentatively, D is TRBD1 (6 bases). TRBV6-7 is an ORF, and what it does is uncertain. The CDR3 totals 13 residues. V shed 7 bases and J shed 1 base, with 10 bases lying between them. The CDR3 DNA sequence: TGTGCCAGCAATAGGGGGGAGAACACTGAAGCTTTCTTT. Its translation is CASNRGENTEAFF.

The V call is TRBV4-1, the J call TRBJ1-1; 7 bases are shared with TRBD1. CDR1 and CDR2 from the germline V gene are MGHRA and YSYEKL. The CDR3 loop spans 15 amino acids. The J segment lost 10 bases and the V segment lost 0 bases, leaving 11 bases of the junction unmatched. CDR3 bases: TGCGCCAGCAGCCAAGATCAGCAGGGGGTCCCTGGAGCTTTCTTT. Translating gives CASSQDQQGVPGAFF.

V usage is TRBV19 and J usage is TRBJ1-2, with D hard to call. Trimming removed 1 base at V and 4 bases at J, with 7 bases between. Looked up from germline, CDR1 is LNHDA and CDR2 is SQIVND (reference sequence). The CDR3 extends over 13 amino acids. Here the CDR3 reads CASSIATAYGYTF. For the CDR3, the DNA is TGTGCCAGTAGTATAGCAACCGCCTATGGCTACACCTTC.

The chain combines TRBV7-9 with TRBJ2-1, with a possible D match to TRBD1 (6 bases). V was trimmed by 5 bases and J by 5 bases, leaving 13 bases between them. Germline-derived CDR1 and CDR2 are SEHNR and FQNEAQ (reference sequence). The CDR3 consists of 14 residues. The CDR3 loop reads CASSDSNRDNEQFF. The CDR3 DNA follows: TGTGCCAGCAGCGACTCCAACAGGGACAATGAGCAGTTCTTC.

V usage is TRBV6-5 and J usage is TRBJ1-4; 9 positions agree with TRBD1. The germline gives CDR1 MNHEY, CDR2 SVGAGI. This CDR3 has 16 residues. The J segment lost 7 bases and the V segment lost 2 bases, leaving 8 bases of the junction unmatched. The CDR3 reads CASSYEQGAVIEKLFF. The CDR3 coding sequence is TGTGCCAGCAGTTACGAACAGGGGGCTGTGATTGAAAAACTGTTTTTT.

This clone has a single count. CDR3 sequence: CASTGGISSGANVLTF. Here the CDR3 DNA reads TGTGCCAGCACGGGGGGAATTTCCTCTGGGGCCAACGTCCTGACTTTC. This chain uses TRBV11-2 with TRBJ2-6; TRBD2 matches 7 bases. Germline V gives CDR1 SGHAT, CDR2 FQNNGV. This CDR3 is 16 amino acids long. The junction had 6 bases not matched to a gene; V was cut back by 7 bases and J by 0 bases.

The chain uses TRBV5-5 and TRBJ1-6; D gene ambiguous. V lost 4 bases to trimming and J lost 0 bases, with 14 bases between them. Per germline, CDR1 SGHKS and CDR2 YYEKEE (reference sequence). The CDR3 contains 17 residues. CDR3 coding DNA: TGTGCCAGCAGCATGTACCCTTCAGGCTCCTATAATTCACCCCTCCACTTT. Protein sequence: CASSMYPSGSYNSPLHF.

The chain has TRBV2 and TRBJ2-7, with D tentatively TRBD1 (6 bases). The germline V and J ends were trimmed by 0 bases and 3 bases, with 12 bases remaining between them. Germline assignment: CDR1 SNHLY and CDR2 FYNNEI. The CDR3 covers 15 residues. The CDR3 loop reads CASSEAVTGGYEQYV. CDR3 DNA sequence: TGTGCCAGCAGTGAAGCGGTGACAGGAGGCTACGAGCAGTACGTC.

The chain joins TRBV27 to TRBJ1-2; 8 bases fit TRBD1. CDR3 length equals 20 residues. V lost 0 bases to trimming and J lost 4 bases; unmatched junction nucleotides: 19. Germline V gives CDR1 MNHEY, CDR2 SMNVEV (reference sequence). In DNA, the CDR3 is TGTGCCAGCAGTTTATCCCCATACCGCCCTCCTGACAGGGGACCCTATGGCTACACCTTC. It translates to CASSLSPYRPPDRGPYGYTF.

This rearrangement joins TRBV19 to TRBJ1-1; maybe TRBD1 (5 bases). Trimming pared 5 bases from V and 1 base from J, leaving 11 bases between. The CDR3 totals 14 residues. Germline CDR1 and CDR2: LNHDA and SQIVND (reference sequence). CDR3 sequence: CASSQGDQNTEAFF. The CDR3 DNA reads TGTGCCAGTAGTCAAGGGGACCAGAACACTGAAGCTTTCTTT.

The rearrangement uses TRBV28 and TRBJ1-3, with D hard to call. The CDR3 contains 14 residues. Trimming shortened V by 6 bases and J by 1 base, and 10 bases separated the two germline ends. CDR1 and CDR2 (germline): MDHEN, SYDVKM. The CDR3 DNA is TGTGCCAGCAGCTCAATCGATTCTGGAAACACCATATATTTT. Amino acids: CASSSIDSGNTIYF.

The rearrangement joins TRBV5-6 to TRBJ1-5; D is unresolved. CDR1 and CDR2 from the germline V gene are SGHDT and YYEEEE. The V end lost 0 bases, the J end lost 6 bases, and 10 bases lay between the germline ends. The CDR3 runs to 14 residues. Here the CDR3 DNA reads TGTGCCAGCAGCTTGGGCGCGGGCAGTCAGCCCCAGCATTTT. Translation gives CASSLGAGSQPQHF.

The chain couples TRBV6-5 to TRBJ2-1; perhaps TRBD1 as D (5 bases). CDR3 length: 13 residues. Germline V gene sequence: CDR1 MNHEY, CDR2 SVGAGI. V gave up 3 bases and J gave up 8 bases, with 11 bases separating them. CDR3 DNA sequence: TGTGCCAGCAGTTATTCAGGGTACGATGAGCAGTTCTTC. Amino acids: CASSYSGYDEQFF.

In nucleotides, the CDR3 is TGTGCCAGCAGATTAGCGGGGGCCCCCACCGGGGAGCTGTTTTTT. Encoded protein: CASRLAGAPTGELFF. This chain joins TRBV27 and TRBJ2-2; 9 bases agree with TRBD2. This CDR3 is 15 amino acids long. Germline V lookup: CDR1 MNHEY, CDR2 SMNVEV (reference sequence). V shed 6 bases and J 4 bases; nucleotides not matched to a gene: 6.

The J gene is TRBJ2-2, the V gene TRBV7-2; D not resolved. CDR1 and CDR2 from the germline V gene are SGHTA and FQGNSA. The V end lost 5 bases, the J end lost 2 bases, and 3 bases lay between the germline ends. This CDR3 spans 12 amino acids. The chain's CDR3 is CASSLNTGELFF. The DNA for the CDR3 is TGTGCCAGCAGCCTTAACACCGGGGAGCTGTTTTTT.

This chain links TRBV27 with TRBJ2-1, with D maybe TRBD2 (6 bases). The CDR3 contains 14 residues. Trimming took off 5 bases at V and 5 bases at J, with 13 bases between the two ends. CDR1 is MNHEY and CDR2 is SMNVEV in the germline V gene (reference sequence). Written as DNA, the CDR3 is TGTGCCAGCAGTATCACTAGCCCCCACAATGAGCAGTTCTTC. The encoded protein is CASSITSPHNEQFF.

This sequence joins TRBV19 and TRBJ1-1; the D is unclear. Deletions cut 0 bases from V and 3 bases from J, with 8 bases between. This CDR3 spans 14 amino acids. Germline CDR1 and CDR2: LNHDA and SQIVND (reference sequence). This chain's CDR3 is CASSIDGGDTEAFF. The CDR3 DNA reads TGTGCCAGTAGTATAGATGGAGGCGACACTGAAGCTTTCTTT.